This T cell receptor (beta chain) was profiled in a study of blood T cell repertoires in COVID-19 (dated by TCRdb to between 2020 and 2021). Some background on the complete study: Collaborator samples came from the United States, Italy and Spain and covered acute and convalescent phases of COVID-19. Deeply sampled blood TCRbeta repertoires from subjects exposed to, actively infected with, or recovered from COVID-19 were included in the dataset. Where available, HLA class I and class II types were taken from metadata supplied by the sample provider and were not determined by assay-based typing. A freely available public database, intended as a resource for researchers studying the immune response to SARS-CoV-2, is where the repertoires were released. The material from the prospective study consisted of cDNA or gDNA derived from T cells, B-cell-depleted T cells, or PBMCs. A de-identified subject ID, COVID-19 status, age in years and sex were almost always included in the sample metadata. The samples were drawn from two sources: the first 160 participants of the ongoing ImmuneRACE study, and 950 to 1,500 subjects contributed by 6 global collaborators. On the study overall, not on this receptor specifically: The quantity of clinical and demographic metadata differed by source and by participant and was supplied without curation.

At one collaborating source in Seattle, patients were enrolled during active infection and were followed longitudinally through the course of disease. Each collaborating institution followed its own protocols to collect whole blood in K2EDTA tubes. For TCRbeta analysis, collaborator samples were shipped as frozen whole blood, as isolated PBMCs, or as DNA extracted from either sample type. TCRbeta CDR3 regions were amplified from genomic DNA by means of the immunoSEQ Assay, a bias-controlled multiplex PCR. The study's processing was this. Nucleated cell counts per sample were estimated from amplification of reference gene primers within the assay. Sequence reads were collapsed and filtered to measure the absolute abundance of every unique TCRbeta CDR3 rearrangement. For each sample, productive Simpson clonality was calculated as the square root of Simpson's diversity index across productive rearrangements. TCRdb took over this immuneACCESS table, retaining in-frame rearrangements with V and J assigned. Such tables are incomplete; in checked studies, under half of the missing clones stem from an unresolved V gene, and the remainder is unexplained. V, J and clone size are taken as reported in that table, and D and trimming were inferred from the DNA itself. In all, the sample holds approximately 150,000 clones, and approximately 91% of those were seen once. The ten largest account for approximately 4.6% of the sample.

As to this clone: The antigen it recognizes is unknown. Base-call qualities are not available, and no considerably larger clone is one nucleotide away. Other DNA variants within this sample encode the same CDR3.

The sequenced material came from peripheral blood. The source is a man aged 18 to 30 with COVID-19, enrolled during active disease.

The CDR3 protein sequence reads: CASSLRQGGYEQYF. The DNA sequence follows: TGTGCCAGTAGTCTTAGGCAGGGAGGCTACGAGCAGTACTTC. The chain was built from TRBV19 and TRBJ2-7, with TRBD2 perhaps the D gene, on 6 matching bases. The germline V gene (reference sequence) provides CDR1 LNHDA and CDR2 SQIVND. V is pared back by 5 bases and J by 3 bases, with 14 bases lying between the germline termini. There are 14 amino acids in the CDR3, from cysteine to phenylalanine inclusive. Only the CDR3 region is kept as DNA, spanning 42 bases read in frame from base 1.